A single sample is the source of the 25 T cell receptor beta chains below, sequenced in a study of CD8+ T cells in alopecia areata. Extracted RNA was reverse transcribed, and the resulting cDNA served as sequencing template. Sequencing used immunoSEQ multiplex PCR; TCRdb keeps in-frame clones, though not all of them. The table records around 140,000 clones, 49% of them present only once. Sample: CD8+ T cells sorted from blood, taken at week 0. These receptors all stem from a human donor with alopecia areata.

The chain has TRBV6-5 and TRBJ2-2, with 11 bases fitting TRBD2. V was pared by 7 bases and J by 8 bases, with 6 bases of the junction left unmatched. This CDR3 region has 14 residues. Germline V CDR1 and CDR2: MNHEY, SVGAGI. For the CDR3, the DNA is TGTGCCAGCACCGACCGACTAGCGGGGGGGGAGCTGTTTTTT. Translating it yields CASTDRLAGGELFF.

The chain couples TRBV9 to TRBJ2-1, with 7 positions matching TRBD2. CDR3 length: 14 amino acids. The V gene's germline CDR1 is SGDLS and CDR2 YYNGEE. V shed 4 bases, J shed 6 bases, and the junction held 7 bases outside the gene matches. The CDR3 bases are TGTGCCAGCAGCCCCCCAGCGGGGATCAATGAGCAGTTCTTC. Translating it yields CASSPPAGINEQFF.

The chain links TRBV13 to TRBJ2-3; 11 bases are a match to TRBD2. Per germline, CDR1 PRHDT and CDR2 FYEKMQ (reference sequence). After removal of 5 bases from V and 0 bases from J, the junction contained 4 bases not matched to a gene. This CDR3 has 16 amino acids. CDR3 amino acids: CASSQRLAGSTDTQYF. As DNA, the CDR3 is TGTGCCAGCAGCCAACGACTAGCGGGGAGCACAGATACGCAGTATTTT.

This clone showed up just once. The chain uses TRBV18 and TRBJ2-7; 12 nucleotides align to TRBD1. There are 16 residues in the CDR3. With V trimmed by 5 bases and J by 4 bases, 9 bases remained unmatched. CDR1 KGHSH and CDR2 LQKENI come from the germline V gene. CDR3 nucleotides: TGTGCCAGCTCAGACTCCCGGGACAGGGGGCTGTACGAGCAGTACTTC. Amino acids: CASSDSRDRGLYEQYF.

The CDR3 region is CASSPLKGGYGYTF. The CDR3 DNA reads as TGCGCCAGCAGCCCACTGAAGGGGGGCTATGGCTACACCTTC. The chain is built from TRBV4-3 and TRBJ1-2; tentative D call: TRBD1 (6 bases). This CDR3 is 14 amino acids long. The germline gives CDR1 LGHNA, CDR2 YSLEER. Trimming left V 4 bases short and J 4 bases short, with 13 bases between.

This clone was detected only a few times. The CDR3 protein is CASSRLAGSYNEQFF. Written as DNA, the CDR3 is TGTGCCAGCAGCCGGTTAGCGGGGTCCTACAATGAGCAGTTCTTC. The chain uses TRBV7-9 and TRBJ2-1; TRBD2 matches 8 bases. Germline V gene sequence: CDR1 SEHNR, CDR2 FQNEAQ (reference sequence). J was trimmed by 1 base and V by 5 bases; bases with no gene match: 4. The CDR3 contains 15 residues.

This clone turned up a few times. V is TRBV19 and J is TRBJ1-1, with D uncertain. V was trimmed by 5 bases and J by 5 bases, leaving 15 bases between them. CDR1 is LNHDA, CDR2 SQIVND, per germline (reference sequence). This CDR3 contains 14 residues. CDR3 in DNA: TGTGCCAGTAGTGTACAGCCTGAGTGGACTGAAGCTTTCTTT. This sequence encodes CASSVQPEWTEAFF.

This chain joins TRBV5-4 and TRBJ2-1; 7 bases are shared with TRBD1. The CDR3 has 16 residues. V gave up 4 bases and J gave up 4 bases; unmatched junction bases: 11. Germline V gene sequence: CDR1 SGHNT, CDR2 YYREEE (reference sequence). CDR3 amino acids: CASSPSGTVEYNEQFF. DNA for the CDR3: TGTGCCAGCAGCCCGTCCGGGACAGTCGAATACAATGAGCAGTTCTTC.

In this sample, this clone turned up once. This rearrangement joins TRBV6-1 to TRBJ2-1; 9 positions agree with TRBD2. This CDR3 is 14 amino acids long. Germline lookup yields CDR1 MNHNS and CDR2 SASEGT. Trimming at V came to 7 bases and at J to 8 bases, leaving 9 bases not matched to a gene. For the CDR3, the DNA is TGTGCCAGCATGCTAGCGGGGTGGGGCGATGAGCAGTTCTTC. It specifies CASMLAGWGDEQFF.

The CDR3 bases are TGTGCCAGCAGCCCTACAGGGAACAATCAGCCCCAGCATTTT. Translated: CASSPTGNNQPQHF. The chain links TRBV6-5 to TRBJ1-5; possibly TRBD1 for D (6 bases). Trimming removed 6 bases from V and 3 bases from J, with 12 bases in between. In germline, CDR1 is MNHEY, CDR2 SVGAGI. The length of the CDR3 is 14 residues.

The V gene is TRBV23-1, the J gene TRBJ2-5, with a possible D match to TRBD1 (6 bases). TRBV23-1 is recorded as an ORF, its role being uncertain. The CDR3 length is 14 residues. V was clipped by 2 bases and J by 4 bases, with 11 bases between them. The CDR3 here is CASSQVDRRETQYF. The CDR3 DNA reads TGCGCCAGCAGTCAAGTGGACAGACGAGAGACCCAGTACTTC.

The chain is built from TRBV7-8 and TRBJ2-5; 10 nucleotides agree with TRBD2. Germline CDR1 is SGHVS and CDR2 is FQNEAQ. The CDR3 is made up of 15 amino acids. V trimming: 10 bases; J trimming: 5 bases; junction bases outside the gene matches: 13. The DNA for the CDR3 is TGTGCCACCCTAGCGGGGGCCACCGGTCAGGAGACCCAGTACTTC. As protein: CATLAGATGQETQYF.

This chain connects TRBV10-3 to TRBJ2-1, with 8 bases identical to TRBD1. The CDR3 covers 15 residues. Germline CDR1 and CDR2: ENHRY and SYGVKD. Trimming at V came to 0 bases and at J to 3 bases, leaving 1 base not matched to a gene. As DNA, the CDR3 is TGTGCCATCAGTGAGTCTGACAGGGGCTACAATGAGCAGTTCTTC. Translated, it gives CAISESDRGYNEQFF.

V usage is TRBV7-9 and J usage is TRBJ2-2; D is unclear. Germline loops: CDR1 SEHNR, CDR2 FQNEAQ (reference sequence). V was pared by 3 bases and J by 7 bases, with 3 bases between. The CDR3 covers 11 residues. The CDR3 here is CASSFNGELFF. The CDR3 bases are TGTGCCAGCAGCTTCAACGGGGAGCTGTTTTTT. The full variable domain, rest sourced from reference TRBV7-9 and TRBJ2-2, is DTGVSQNPRHKITKRGQNVTFRCDPISEHNRLYWYRQTLGQGPEFLTYFQNEAQLEKSRLLSDRFSAERPKGSFSTLEIQRTEQGDSAMYLCASSFNGELFFGEGSRLTVL.

J is TRBJ2-7 and V is TRBV29-1, with D maybe TRBD1 (7 bases). CDR1 and CDR2 (germline): SQVTM, ANQGSEA. The CDR3 runs 12 residues. Trimming cost V 7 bases and J 3 bases, with 13 bases left between them. DNA of the CDR3: TGCAGCGAGGCGGGACAGTGCTACGAGCAGTACTTC. Its protein product is CSEAGQCYEQYF.

This clone has more than one count but fewer than ten. The CDR3, as DNA: TGTGCCAACCGGGCCATGATGAACACTGAAGCTTTCTTT. Its protein is CANRAMMNTEAFF. The gene calls are TRBV7-9 and TRBJ1-1; no reliable D call. V dropped 10 bases and J dropped 0 bases, with 12 bases sitting between them. The CDR3 runs 13 residues. Germline V gene sequence: CDR1 SEHNR, CDR2 FQNEAQ (reference sequence). The variable domain in full, completed from reference TRBV7-9 and TRBJ1-1, reads DTGVSQNPRHKITKRGQNVTFRCDPISEHNRLYWYRQTLGQGPEFLTYFQNEAQLEKSRLLSDRFSAERPKGSFSTLEIQRTEQGDSAMYLCANRAMMNTEAFFGQGTRLTVV.

This chain uses TRBV5-1 with TRBJ2-2; TRBD2 matches 13 bases. Germline V lookup: CDR1 SGHRS, CDR2 YFSETQ. There are 17 residues in the CDR3. V lost 4 bases, J lost 3 bases, and 6 bases stayed unmatched. The CDR3 sequence is CASSPTSGGMYTGELFF. The DNA of the CDR3 is TGCGCCAGCAGCCCGACTAGCGGGGGGATGTACACCGGGGAGCTGTTTTTT.

The rearrangement uses TRBV2 and TRBJ1-5; 7 nucleotides align to TRBD1. This CDR3 is 15 amino acids long. CDR1 SNHLY and CDR2 FYNNEI come from the germline V gene. After removal of 6 bases from V and 3 bases from J, the junction contained 8 bases not matched to a gene. This CDR3 is CASSKRGTVNQPQHF. The CDR3 region has the DNA TGTGCCAGCAGCAAAAGGGGGACAGTCAATCAGCCCCAGCATTTT. Drawing the rest from reference TRBV2 and TRBJ1-5, the complete variable domain is EPEVTQTPSHQVTQMGQEVILRCVPISNHLYFYWYRQILGQKVEFLVSFYNNEISEKSEIFDDQFSVERPDGSNFTLKIRSTKLEDSAMYFCASSKRGTVNQPQHFGDGTRLSIL.

The genes are TRBV2 and TRBJ1-1; maybe TRBD1 (5 bases). Germline V gene lookup returns CDR1 SNHLY and CDR2 FYNNEI. This CDR3 is built from 13 residues. The ends were cut back, 3 bases at V and 8 bases at J, with 13 bases in the middle. CDR3 loop: CASSDLLTAEAFF. DNA for the CDR3: TGTGCCAGCAGTGATCTTTTGACAGCCGAAGCTTTCTTT. Full variable domain (remainder filled in from reference TRBV2 and TRBJ1-1): EPEVTQTPSHQVTQMGQEVILRCVPISNHLYFYWYRQILGQKVEFLVSFYNNEISEKSEIFDDQFSVERPDGSNFTLKIRSTKLEDSAMYFCASSDLLTAEAFFGQGTRLTVV.

The J gene is TRBJ1-2, the V gene TRBV27; TRBD1 matches 9 bases. CDR3 size: 15 residues. The junction had 7 bases not matched to a gene; V was cut back by 5 bases and J by 3 bases. The V gene's germline CDR1 is MNHEY and CDR2 SMNVEV (reference sequence). The DNA of the CDR3 is TGTGCCAGCAGTGAGGGACAGGGTGGGTACTATGGCTACACCTTC. Its protein is CASSEGQGGYYGYTF.

The rearrangement joins TRBV30 to TRBJ2-1, with TRBD1 matching over 10 bases. The CDR3 sequence is 14 residues long. Looked up from germline, CDR1 is GTSNPN and CDR2 is SVGIG (reference sequence). Trimming cost V 3 bases and J 5 bases; bases outside gene matches: 4. The CDR3 sequence is CAWRIGTGDNEQFF. The CDR3 DNA follows: TGTGCCTGGAGGATAGGGACAGGGGACAATGAGCAGTTCTTC. Supplemented by reference TRBV30 and TRBJ2-1, the full variable domain reads SQTIHQWPATLVQPVGSPLSLECTVEGTSNPNLYWYRQAAGRGLQLLFYSVGIGQISSEVPQNLSASRPQDRQFILSSKKLLLSDSGFYLCAWRIGTGDNEQFFGPGTRLTVL.

The chain employs TRBV29-1 and TRBJ1-1; TRBD1 aligns across 8 bases. The CDR3 spans 14 residues. The V segment lost 4 bases and the J segment 7 bases; nucleotides outside the gene matches: 11. CDR1 is SQVTM, CDR2 ANQGSEA, per germline. In nucleotides, the CDR3 is TGCAGCGTTGGCGAGACAGGGGAAGAAGGTGAAGCTTTCTTT. Amino acid sequence: CSVGETGEEGEAFF.

V is TRBV11-2 and J is TRBJ1-2; a possible D gene is TRBD1 (5 bases). V lost 5 bases and J 3 bases, leaving 16 bases between the germline ends. The CDR3 spans 15 residues. The V gene's germline CDR1 is SGHAT and CDR2 FQNNGV. CDR3 bases: TGTGCCAGCAGCCCCGGGCTGGGGGGGGACTATGGCTACACCTTC. Its protein is CASSPGLGGDYGYTF. The full variable domain, with the rest looked up from reference TRBV11-2 and TRBJ1-2, is EAGVAQSPRYKIIEKRQSVAFWCNPISGHATLYWYQQILGQGPKLLIQFQNNGVVDDSQLPKDRFSAERLKGVDSTLKIQPAKLEDSAVYLCASSPGLGGDYGYTFGSGTRLTVV.

The rearrangement links TRBV5-6 to TRBJ2-6; D not certain. The CDR3 is made up of 15 amino acids. Germline loops: CDR1 SGHDT, CDR2 YYEEEE. With 3 bases removed from V and 2 bases from J, the gap between germline ends came to 9 bases. The DNA for the CDR3 is TGTGCCAGCAGCTCAACACTGGCTGGGGCCAACGTCCTGACTTTC. Translated: CASSSTLAGANVLTF. The whole variable domain, remainder taken from reference TRBV5-6 and TRBJ2-6, is DAGVTQSPTHLIKTRGQQVTLRCSPKSGHDTVSWYQQALGQGPQFIFQYYEEEERQRGNFPDRFSGHQFPNYSSELNVNALLLGDSALYLCASSSTLAGANVLTFGAGSRLTVL.

The gene calls are TRBV29-1 and TRBJ1-3, with unresolved D. The ends were cut back, 0 bases at V and 0 bases at J, with 6 bases in the middle. The CDR3 is 14 amino acids. Germline loops: CDR1 SQVTM, CDR2 ANQGSEA. The CDR3 bases are TGCAGCGTTGAAGACAGGAGCTCTGGAAACACCATATATTTT. Translated: CSVEDRSSGNTIYF.